These T cell receptor beta chains were read from a single sample in a study of shared clonotypes between healthy human individuals. Only in-frame clones appear in the TCRdb table, and some are missing; sequencing was by immunoSEQ multiplex PCR. Of some 2,100,000 clones listed, around 93% are singletons. The specimen sequenced was naive CD8+ T cells from PBMCs. All receptors come from a young man in good health. Some clones in this sample may be carry-over from other donors' samples. Both conserved end residues are part of each CDR3. D genes are given only for firm matches. A row's size may be missing; if present it is once, few, many or a size class.

>TRBV9|TRBJ2-2|NA|NA
CASAGATGELFF
TGTGCCTCGGCGGGGGCCACCGGGGAGCTGTTTTTT
>TRBV5-6|TRBJ2-7|TRBD1|NA
CASRTGAGEQYF
TGTGCCAGCAGAACAGGGGCCGGCGAGCAGTACTTC
>TRBV6-1|TRBJ1-1|TRBD1|NA
CAGAADRGLTEAFF
TGTGCCGGAGCCGCCGACAGGGGGCTTACTGAAGCTTTCTTT
>TRBV25-1|TRBJ2-1|NA|once
CASPPDSSYNEQFF
TGTGCCAGCCCCCCTGACAGCTCCTACAATGAGCAGTTCTTC
>TRBV19|TRBJ2-3|NA|NA
CASSIMDTQYF
TGTGCCAGTAGTATAATGGACACGCAGTATTTT
>TRBV6-1|TRBJ2-7|NA|NA
CASTSVDEQYF
TGTGCCAGCACATCAGTGGACGAGCAGTACTTC
>TRBV7-9|TRBJ2-1|NA|NA
CASSSGADNEQFF
TGTGCCAGCAGCTCCGGGGCAGACAATGAGCAGTTCTTC
>TRBV5-1|TRBJ2-7|NA|NA
CASAVGGSYEQYF
TGCGCCAGCGCTGTGGGGGGTAGCTACGAGCAGTACTTC
>TRBV9|TRBJ2-1|NA|NA
CASSGRGPRVNEQFF
TGTGCCAGCAGCGGTAGGGGACCAAGGGTCAATGAGCAGTTCTTC
>TRBV9|TRBJ2-7|NA|NA
CASSVGTGSSYEQYF
TGTGCCAGCAGCGTAGGAACAGGGTCTAGTTACGAGCAGTACTTC
>TRBV27|TRBJ1-2|TRBD1|NA
CASGTNPGTGEGYGYTF
TGTGCCAGTGGCACCAACCCCGGGACAGGGGAAGGCTATGGCTACACCTTC
>TRBV5-4|TRBJ2-5|NA|NA
CASSPVSFGWEETQYF
TGTGCCAGCAGCCCGGTGTCCTTTGGATGGGAAGAGACCCAGTACTTC
>TRBV7-6|TRBJ2-7|TRBD2|NA
CASSPGGPILSYEQYF
TGTGCCAGCAGCCCGGGGGGTCCAATCCTCTCCTACGAGCAGTACTTC
>TRBV9|TRBJ2-7|NA|NA
CASSARERPYEQYF
TGTGCCAGCAGCGCCCGGGAACGTCCCTACGAGCAGTACTTC
>TRBV28|TRBJ2-7|NA|NA
CASSPMAAKRPLEQYF
TGTGCCAGCAGCCCGATGGCGGCCAAGAGACCCCTCGAGCAGTACTTC
>TRBV11-3|TRBJ2-3|NA|NA
CASSFSGFTDTQYF
TGTGCCAGCAGCTTTTCAGGGTTCACAGATACGCAGTATTTT
>TRBV28|TRBJ2-1|NA|NA
CASRDRSYNEQFF
TGTGCCAGCCGTGATAGGTCCTACAATGAGCAGTTCTTC
>TRBV14|TRBJ2-7|NA|NA
CASSQETGRHEQYF
TGTGCCAGCAGCCAAGAAACGGGACGGCACGAGCAGTACTTC
>TRBV9|TRBJ1-3|NA|NA
CASSENSFGGGGNTIYF
TGTGCCAGCAGCGAGAATTCTTTTGGGGGTGGCGGAAACACCATATATTTT
>TRBV7-9|TRBJ1-4|NA|many
CASSLGREDEKLFF
TGTGCCAGCAGCCTCGGCAGGGAGGATGAAAAACTGTTTTTT
>TRBV7-2|TRBJ2-7|NA|NA
CASSFVRANSYEQYF
TGTGCCAGCAGCTTTGTGAGGGCAAACTCCTACGAGCAGTACTTC
>TRBV13|TRBJ1-2|TRBD1|NA
CASPGRGLGYTF
TGTGCCAGCCCGGGGAGGGGGCTGGGCTACACCTTC
>TRBV27|TRBJ1-1|NA|NA
CASSVGLNTEAFF
TGTGCCAGCAGTGTGGGATTGAACACTGAAGCTTTCTTT
>TRBV11-2|TRBJ1-4|NA|NA
CASSPAATNEKLFF
TGTGCCAGCAGCCCCGCTGCAACTAATGAAAAACTGTTTTTT